A single sample gave rise to the 32 T cell receptor beta chains below, sequenced in a study of blood T cell repertoires in COVID-19. Clones were read by immunoSEQ multiplex PCR, and TCRdb kept only the in-frame ones, dropping some. Of around 280,000 clones in the sample, around four fifths were seen once. Sequencing was carried out using peripheral blood. These receptors were taken from a woman aged 50 to 60 with active or convalescent COVID-19.

The genes are TRBV27 and TRBJ2-3; possibly TRBD1 for D (5 bases). Trimming pared 3 bases from V and 2 bases from J, leaving 9 bases between. The CDR3 consists of 14 residues. Germline V gene data show CDR1 as MNHEY and CDR2 as SMNVEV (reference sequence). The CDR3 DNA follows: TGTGCCAGCAGTTTCTTGGACACCACAGATACGCAGTATTTT. Amino acids: CASSFLDTTDTQYF.

The chain joins TRBV9 to TRBJ2-1, with D possibly being TRBD2 (6 bases). The CDR3 sequence is 17 residues long. Germline V CDR1 and CDR2: SGDLS, YYNGEE. The ends were cut back, 0 bases at V and 3 bases at J, with 16 bases in the middle. CDR3 bases: TGTGCCAGCAGCGTAGGCCCCTTCGGGAGAATCTACAATGAGCAGTTCTTC. The encoded protein is CASSVGPFGRIYNEQFF.

Comment on this clone: This same CDR3 is encoded by further DNA sequences in the sample. The chain joins TRBV28 to TRBJ1-1, with D possibly matching TRBD1 (5 bases). V was clipped by 6 bases and J by 2 bases, with 16 bases between them. The CDR3 runs 15 residues. Germline assignment: CDR1 MDHEN and CDR2 SYDVKM. The CDR3 DNA is TGTGCCAGCAGCCCCCGTGGGGGGGGTAACACTGAAGCTTTCTTT. This encodes CASSPRGGGNTEAFF.

This clone was seen a single time. The chain is built from TRBV11-3 and TRBJ2-1; 7 bases are shared with TRBD2. Germline loops: CDR1 SGHNT, CDR2 YENEEA. CDR3 size: 15 residues. V shed 5 bases, J shed 3 bases, and the junction held 7 bases outside the gene matches. The CDR3 reads CASSRGPSGYNEQFF. CDR3 nucleotide sequence: TGTGCCAGCAGCCGGGGACCTAGCGGCTACAATGAGCAGTTCTTC.

This clone has a handful of counts. The J gene is TRBJ1-5, the V gene TRBV4-1; D perhaps matches TRBD1 (6 bases). The CDR3 sequence is 17 residues long. The V and J ends lost 4 bases and 0 bases respectively, with 16 bases between them. Germline V gene data show CDR1 as MGHRA and CDR2 as YSYEKL. The CDR3 region has the DNA TGCGCCAGCAGCCTGAGGGGGGGCGCGGATAGCAATCAGCCCCAGCATTTT. Amino acid sequence: CASSLRGGADSNQPQHF.

This chain joins TRBV6-5 and TRBJ1-5, with D maybe TRBD1 (5 bases). Trimming took off 7 bases at V and 7 bases at J, with 17 bases between the two ends. The CDR3 is 14 residues long. Germline assignment: CDR1 MNHEY and CDR2 SVGAGI. CDR3 region: CASNSPGLHQPQHF. The CDR3 DNA reads TGTGCCAGCAATTCGCCGGGACTACACCAGCCCCAGCATTTT.

In its sample, this clone was seen a few times. This rearrangement joins TRBV11-2 to TRBJ1-2; TRBD1 matches at 9 bases. Germline CDR1 is SGHAT and CDR2 is FQNNGV. V was clipped by 1 base and J by 6 bases; unmatched bases: 0. The CDR3 covers 13 residues. The CDR3 sequence is CASSLGTGDGYTF. The CDR3 coding sequence is TGTGCCAGCAGCTTAGGGACAGGGGATGGCTACACCTTC.

The chain links TRBV14 to TRBJ1-2; tentatively, D is TRBD1 (5 bases). The length of the CDR3 is 14 residues. CDR1 SGHDN and CDR2 FVKESK come from the germline V gene. The V end was cut by 3 bases, the J end by 2 bases, with 10 bases between. The CDR3 sequence is CASSQTVLNYGYTF. In DNA, the CDR3 is TGTGCCAGCAGCCAGACAGTTCTAAACTATGGCTACACCTTC.

This sequence joins TRBV3-1 (or the pseudogene TRBV3-2) and TRBJ1-2; 7 bases align to TRBD1. V lost 2 bases and J lost 7; bases outside the gene matches: 7. The V gene's germline CDR1 is LGHDT and CDR2 YNNKEL (reference sequence). The CDR3 is 14 amino acids. The CDR3 region has the DNA TGTGCCAGCAGCCAATACAGGGGAGAGGCTGGCTACACCTTC. Amino acids: CASSQYRGEAGYTF.

This CDR3 is CASSYRLAGAGTDTQYF. In DNA, the CDR3 is TGTGCCAGCAGCTACCGACTAGCGGGAGCGGGGACAGATACGCAGTATTTT. The chain joins TRBV3-1 (or the pseudogene TRBV3-2) to TRBJ2-3, with TRBD2 matching over 12 bases. Germline V gives CDR1 LGHDT, CDR2 YNNKEL (reference sequence). V was pared by 5 bases and J by 3 bases, with 9 bases of the junction left unmatched. This CDR3 spans 17 amino acids.

The rearrangement joins TRBV7-2 to TRBJ2-7; a weak D match, TRBD2 (6 bases). Germline V CDR1 and CDR2: SGHTA, FQGNSA. Trimming removed 4 bases from V and 2 bases from J, with 18 bases in between. This CDR3 comprises 16 residues. The CDR3 reads CASSSMGGGSPYEQYF. CDR3 DNA: TGTGCCAGCAGCTCAATGGGTGGAGGGTCACCCTACGAGCAGTACTTC.

This chain uses TRBV18 with TRBJ1-1; 10 nucleotides line up with TRBD1. The CDR3 runs to 16 residues. Germline V gene data show CDR1 as KGHSH and CDR2 as LQKENI. V trimming: 3 bases; J trimming: 6 bases; junction bases outside the gene matches: 10. In DNA, the CDR3 is TGTGCCAGCTCACCCCTGGGACAGGGGCGGGTAGCTGAAGCTTTCTTT. It encodes CASSPLGQGRVAEAFF.

The chain couples TRBV29-1 to TRBJ2-3, with 8 bases aligning to TRBD2. V shed 4 bases and J 8 bases; nucleotides not matched to a gene: 11. This CDR3 comprises 14 residues. CDR1 is SQVTM and CDR2 is ANQGSEA in the germline V gene. CDR3 coding DNA: TGCAGCGTTGCGGGAGGGCCGGGTCCCCGTACGCAGTATTTT. It yields the protein CSVAGGPGPRTQYF.

This clone came up a few times. The J gene is TRBJ2-7, the V gene TRBV28, with 7 bases that match TRBD2. CDR3 length equals 15 residues. V was pared by 5 bases and J by 3 bases, with 10 bases of the junction left unmatched. Germline V lookup: CDR1 MDHEN, CDR2 SYDVKM. The CDR3 sequence is CASSSGEALRYEQYF. The CDR3 coding sequence is TGTGCCAGCAGTAGCGGGGAGGCTTTGCGCTACGAGCAGTACTTC. Together with reference TRBV28 and TRBJ2-7, the CDR3 gives the full variable domain: DVKVTQSSRYLVKRTGEKVFLECVQDMDHENMFWYRQDPGLGLRLIYFSYDVKMKEKGDIPEGYSVSREKKERFSLILESASTNQTSMYLCASSSGEALRYEQYFGPGTRLTVT.

The V call is TRBV19, the J call TRBJ1-2; the D gene is possibly TRBD1 (6 bases). The CDR3 loop spans 15 amino acids. V gave up 5 bases and J gave up 8 bases, with 21 bases separating them. CDR1 and CDR2 (germline): LNHDA, SQIVND (reference sequence). The CDR3 loop is CASSPGPGGAYGYTF. Here the CDR3 DNA reads TGTGCCAGTAGTCCGGGCCCCGGGGGGGCCTACGGCTACACCTTC.

This clone was observed once. V is TRBV7-2 and J is TRBJ2-3; 8 bases map to TRBD2. The J segment lost 6 bases and the V segment lost 3 bases, leaving 5 bases of the junction unmatched. Germline V CDR1 and CDR2: SGHTA, FQGNSA. CDR3 length: 14 amino acids. CDR3 bases: TGTGCCAGCAGCTTTACGGGAGGGGGGGATACGCAGTATTTT. Translating it yields CASSFTGGGDTQYF.

The chain has TRBV7-3 and TRBJ2-5; 15 nucleotides agree with TRBD2. V lost 4 bases and J lost 4; bases outside the gene matches: 4. CDR1 is SGHTA and CDR2 is FQGTGA in the germline V gene. This CDR3 spans 16 amino acids. In DNA form, the CDR3 reads TGTGCCAGCAGCTCGGGACTAGCGGGAGGTGCAGAGACCCAGTACTTC. This codes for CASSSGLAGGAETQYF.

The rearrangement links TRBV5-6 to TRBJ1-5; 9 bases align to TRBD1. V was pared by 4 bases and J by 5 bases, with 4 bases of the junction left unmatched. Germline V CDR1 and CDR2: SGHDT, YYEEEE. The CDR3 runs to 14 residues. CDR3 sequence (DNA): TGTGCCAGCAGCCCGGGACAGGGATATCAGCCCCAGCATTTT. Translating it yields CASSPGQGYQPQHF.

This sequence joins TRBV28 and TRBJ1-5; a possible D gene is TRBD1 (5 bases). V gave up 3 bases and J gave up 3 bases, with 12 bases separating them. The V gene's germline CDR1 is MDHEN and CDR2 SYDVKM. This CDR3 contains 15 residues. CDR3 sequence (DNA): TGTGCCAGCAGTTTCCAGGGCCGGCTCAATCAGCCCCAGCATTTT. It codes for CASSFQGRLNQPQHF.

The J gene is TRBJ2-7, the V gene TRBV7-9, with a tentative D call TRBD2 (5 bases). The V gene's germline CDR1 is SEHNR and CDR2 FQNEAQ (reference sequence). The CDR3 extends over 15 amino acids. Trimming took off 5 bases at V and 1 base at J, with 15 bases between the two ends. The CDR3 protein is CASSQFIGDSYEQYF. In DNA, the CDR3 is TGTGCCAGCAGCCAGTTCATCGGGGATTCCTACGAGCAGTACTTC.

V usage is TRBV18 and J usage is TRBJ2-5; 10 nucleotides align to TRBD2. Germline trimming cut 5 bases from V and 8 bases from J; bases unmatched to any gene: 17. This CDR3 has 17 residues. CDR1 and CDR2 (germline): KGHSH, LQKENI. CDR3 nucleotide sequence: TGTGCCAGCTCAGCGTTGCTGGCTAGCGGGAGACTGGGAACCCAGTACTTC. Its translation: CASSALLASGRLGTQYF.

The V call is TRBV7-9, the J call TRBJ2-1; TRBD2 agrees at 11 bases. Germline CDR1 reads SEHNR; CDR2 reads FQNEAQ (reference sequence). V trimming: 6 bases; J trimming: 7 bases; junction bases outside the gene matches: 8. The length of the CDR3 is 15 residues. The CDR3 here is CASSWVAGGHNEQFF. The CDR3 DNA sequence: TGTGCCAGCAGTTGGGTAGCGGGAGGGCATAATGAGCAGTTCTTC.

The rearrangement joins TRBV28 to TRBJ1-5; 7 nucleotides line up with TRBD1. The trim removed 4 bases at V and 7 bases at J, leaving 7 bases unmatched. The CDR3 is 14 residues long. From germline, CDR1 is MDHEN and CDR2 SYDVKM. CDR3 sequence (DNA): TGTGCCAGCAGTTCCTACAGGGGTCGGCAGCCCCAGCATTTT. Its translation: CASSSYRGRQPQHF. The full variable domain, in which reference TRBV28 and TRBJ1-5 provide the parts outside the CDR3, is DVKVTQSSRYLVKRTGEKVFLECVQDMDHENMFWYRQDPGLGLRLIYFSYDVKMKEKGDIPEGYSVSREKKERFSLILESASTNQTSMYLCASSSYRGRQPQHFGDGTRLSIL.

There are a few counts of this clone. The rearrangement links TRBV7-9 to TRBJ2-1, with 9 bases that match TRBD1. V lost 3 bases to trimming and J lost 6 bases; unmatched junction nucleotides: 9. This CDR3 has 16 residues. CDR1 is SEHNR, CDR2 FQNEAQ, per germline (reference sequence). Here the CDR3 DNA reads TGTGCCAGCAGCTTTAACCCCGGGACAGGGTCCAATGAGCAGTTCTTC. As protein: CASSFNPGTGSNEQFF. Complete variable domain (other parts from reference TRBV7-9 and TRBJ2-1): DTGVSQNPRHKITKRGQNVTFRCDPISEHNRLYWYRQTLGQGPEFLTYFQNEAQLEKSRLLSDRFSAERPKGSFSTLEIQRTEQGDSAMYLCASSFNPGTGSNEQFFGPGTRLTVL.

This sequence joins TRBV5-1 and TRBJ2-7; TRBD2 agrees at 10 bases. V trimming: 2 bases; J trimming: 3 bases; junction bases outside the gene matches: 8. The CDR3 runs to 16 residues. Per germline, CDR1 SGHRS and CDR2 YFSETQ. CDR3 sequence: CASSFGIAGGFYEQYF. The CDR3, as DNA: TGCGCCAGCAGCTTTGGGATAGCGGGAGGATTCTACGAGCAGTACTTC.

Only one count was recorded for this clone. The chain joins TRBV2 to TRBJ2-7; 16 bases align to TRBD2. Trimming cost V 6 bases and J 7 bases; bases outside gene matches: 12. From germline, CDR1 is SNHLY and CDR2 FYNNEI. This CDR3 contains 17 residues. This chain's CDR3 is CASRGLAGGPTSGEQYF. The CDR3, as DNA: TGTGCCAGCAGGGGACTAGCGGGAGGGCCGACCTCAGGGGAGCAGTACTTC.

The chain uses TRBV27 and TRBJ1-6; the D gene is possibly TRBD1 (6 bases). Trimming took off 6 bases at V and 7 bases at J, with 10 bases between the two ends. The germline gives CDR1 MNHEY, CDR2 SMNVEV (reference sequence). The CDR3 runs to 13 residues. Here the CDR3 DNA reads TGTGCCAGCAGGAGGGACAACAATTCACCCCTCCACTTT. Encoded protein: CASRRDNNSPLHF.

Only one count was recorded for this clone. The J gene is TRBJ2-1, the V gene TRBV7-8, with 11 nucleotides matching TRBD2. V was clipped by 5 bases and J by 3 bases; unmatched bases: 6. Germline CDR1 reads SGHVS; CDR2 reads FQNEAQ. This CDR3 spans 16 amino acids. The CDR3 loop reads CASSRVAGGDYNEQFF. CDR3 coding DNA: TGTGCCAGCAGCAGGGTAGCGGGAGGGGACTACAATGAGCAGTTCTTC.

This clone was observed a single time. This chain links TRBV6-1 with TRBJ2-7; D unclear. Germline V lookup: CDR1 MNHNS, CDR2 SASEGT. The length of the CDR3 is 12 residues. Trimming left V 1 base short and J 9 bases short, with 10 bases between. The CDR3 loop reads CASSEGSPRQYF. CDR3 in DNA: TGTGCCAGCAGTGAAGGTTCCCCCCGGCAGTACTTC.

This clone was counted between two and nine times. The chain combines TRBV2 with TRBJ2-5; 10 nucleotides line up with TRBD2. Germline V gives CDR1 SNHLY, CDR2 FYNNEI. The CDR3 is 15 amino acids. The V gene end was trimmed by 9 bases and the J gene end by 9 bases; junction bases not matched to a gene: 16. The CDR3 loop is CASNWRSSGSSAQYF. DNA for the CDR3: TGTGCCAGTAACTGGCGATCTAGCGGGAGTTCGGCCCAGTACTTC.

The V and J genes are TRBV5-1 and TRBJ2-3; D remains ambiguous. The CDR3 covers 15 residues. The germline CDR1 and CDR2 sequences are SGHRS and YFSETQ. V was pared by 4 bases and J by 4 bases, with 16 bases between. In DNA, the CDR3 is TGCGCCAGCAGCCAGAGGTTAGGAGACGCAGATACGCAGTATTTT. This encodes CASSQRLGDADTQYF.

The chain carries TRBV6-1 and TRBJ2-3, with D possibly matching TRBD2 (5 bases). CDR3 size: 14 residues. Germline V gives CDR1 MNHNS, CDR2 SASEGT. V was cut by 0 bases and J by 11 bases, with 15 bases left in between. The CDR3 loop reads CASSEAPEWAGQYF. The CDR3 DNA is TGTGCCAGCAGTGAAGCGCCAGAGTGGGCGGGGCAGTATTTT.